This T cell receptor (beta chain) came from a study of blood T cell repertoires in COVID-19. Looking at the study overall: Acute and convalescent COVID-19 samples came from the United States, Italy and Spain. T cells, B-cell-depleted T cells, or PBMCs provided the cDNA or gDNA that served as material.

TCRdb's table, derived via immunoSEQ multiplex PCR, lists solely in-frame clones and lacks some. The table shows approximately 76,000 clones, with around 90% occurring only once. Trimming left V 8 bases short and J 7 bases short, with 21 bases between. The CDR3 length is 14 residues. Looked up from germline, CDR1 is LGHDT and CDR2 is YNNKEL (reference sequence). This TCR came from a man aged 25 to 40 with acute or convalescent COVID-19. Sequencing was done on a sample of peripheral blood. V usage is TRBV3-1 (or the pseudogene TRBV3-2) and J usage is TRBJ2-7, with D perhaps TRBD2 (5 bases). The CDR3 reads CASRSSGFLGEQYF. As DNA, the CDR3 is TGTGCCAGCCGATCGAGCGGTTTTTTAGGAGAGCAGTACTTC.